What follows is one T cell receptor beta chain and its context. Its antigen is still unknown. V dropped 7 bases and J dropped 1 base, with 11 bases sitting between them. There are 14 residues in the CDR3. Germline CDR1 reads SNHLY; CDR2 reads FYNNEI. This record belongs to a study of cytomegalovirus exposure and HLA in healthy donors. Overall study results and limits: By HLA locus, TCR association rates varied in a later analysis, with DRB1 showing the most and HLA-C the fewest.

60 Vbeta and 13 Jbeta primers were used in PCR. Some clones are missing from TCRdb's copy, which holds only in-frame ones; the method was immunoSEQ multiplex PCR. The sample comprises 100,000 to 150,000 clones, roughly 74% of which are singletons, and 4% to 5% rests with the top ten. V gene TRBV2 combines with J gene TRBJ1-5; maybe TRBD1 (6 bases). Material: PBMCs. This clonotype was obtained from a woman aged 45-60 years in good health and CMV-seropositive. CDR3 region: CASKTRGSNQPQHF. DNA for the CDR3: TGTGCCAGCAAGACCAGGGGAAGCAATCAGCCCCAGCATTTT.